This T cell receptor (beta chain) was retrieved from a study of monozygotic twins with inflammatory bowel disease. Study conclusions and caveats: Patients with IBD had less TCRbeta diversity (inverse Simpson) than their healthy co-twins.

TCRdb re-analyzed the 5' RACE reads; it lists each CDR3 protein once, without DNA. In all, the sample yields around 450,000 distinct CDR3 sequences. The CDR3 is 15 amino acids. About this clonotype: Its target is not known.

The chain links TRBV12-3 or TRBV12-4 to TRBJ2-1; the TCRdb call, TRBD1, lacks DNA for checking. This sequence originates from a human donor with ulcerative colitis or Crohn's disease, or a healthy co-twin of an affected twin (not recorded which). Sequences were obtained from blood. The CDR3 sequence: CASQKGDSSYNEQFF.